This T cell receptor beta chain was documented in a study of CD8 T cells in ankylosing spondylitis. Only a few counts were recorded for this clonotype. Antigen unknown. The CDR3 loop spans 15 amino acids. Per germline, CDR1 SGHRS and CDR2 YFSETQ. J was trimmed by 5 bases and V by 1 base; bases with no gene match: 8. Making the TCR beta libraries involved quantitative 5'-RACE with molecular barcodes. TCRdb processed the 5' RACE reads anew with MiXCR; each CDR3 protein has one entry. The table lists over 450,000 distinct CDR3 sequences, 12% of them singletons. Study-wide results and caveats: Fewer than ten highly homologous variants made up a TCR beta motif that seemed to typify ankylosing spondylitis blood.

This chain links TRBV5-1 with TRBJ2-5; 7 bases map to TRBD2. Sequencing was done on a sample of blood, either unsorted or a sorted T cell fraction (not recorded which). This clonotype originated in a male donor with ankylosing spondylitis. The CDR3 DNA reads as TGCGCCAGCAGCTTGTCCCGGGGGGTCGCGGAGACCCAGTACTTC. As protein: CASSLSRGVAETQYF.